This entry lists 30 T cell receptor beta chains sequenced from one sample in a study of cytomegalovirus exposure and HLA in healthy donors. A multiplex PCR was run with 60 Vbeta primers and 13 Jbeta primers. Repertoires were generated with immunoSEQ multiplex PCR, while TCRdb's copy carries only in-frame clones and drops some. Among about 220,000 clones listed, 65% to 85% were seen once. Sequenced: PBMCs. The receptor set was obtained from a boy between 2 and 15 years old in good health and CMV-seronegative.

A single count supports this clone. This chain connects TRBV2 to TRBJ2-1; 10 positions match TRBD1. J lost 9 bases, V lost 7 bases, and 9 bases had no gene match. CDR3 length: 14 residues. Germline CDR1 reads SNHLY; CDR2 reads FYNNEI. CDR3 amino acids: CASNRDRGGSEQFF. In DNA form, the CDR3 reads TGTGCCAGCAACCGGGACAGGGGAGGTTCTGAGCAGTTCTTC.

The chain employs TRBV7-9 and TRBJ1-6; D gene uncertain. Trimming removed 2 bases at V and 0 bases at J, with 5 bases between. The CDR3 runs 15 residues. Germline CDR1 and CDR2: SEHNR and FQNEAQ (reference sequence). CDR3 DNA sequence: TGTGCCAGCAGCTTAAGTAGCTCCTATAATTCACCCCTCCACTTT. This codes for CASSLSSSYNSPLHF.

To note about this clone: The sample contains more than one DNA sequence encoding this CDR3. This chain links TRBV7-3 with TRBJ2-1, with 8 bases identical to TRBD1. The CDR3 is 15 amino acids. Germline V gives CDR1 SGHTA, CDR2 FQGTGA. After removal of 2 bases from V and 4 bases from J, the junction contained 4 bases not matched to a gene. The CDR3 bases are TGTGCCAGCAGCTTAGGACAGGGTATATACAATGAGCAGTTCTTC. It is translated as CASSLGQGIYNEQFF.

The rearrangement uses TRBV10-3 and TRBJ2-1; 7 bases are a match to TRBD2. The V and J ends lost 4 bases and 6 bases, in that order; junction bases with no gene match: 3. This CDR3 spans 13 amino acids. CDR1 is ENHRY and CDR2 is SYGVKD in the germline V gene. CDR3 in DNA: TGTGCCATCAGTGGGGGGGGAGGCAATGAGCAGTTCTTC. The encoded protein is CAISGGGGNEQFF.

The rearrangement joins TRBV19 to TRBJ1-1, with a weak D call TRBD1 (5 bases). CDR1 and CDR2 from the germline V gene are LNHDA and SQIVND (reference sequence). The CDR3 spans 17 residues. Trimming cost V 1 base and J 0 bases, with 15 bases left between them. The CDR3 coding sequence is TGTGCCAGTAGTATAGGTCGGGGGTGGGACTTGAACACTGAAGCTTTCTTT. This gives the protein CASSIGRGWDLNTEAFF. Drawing the rest from reference TRBV19 and TRBJ1-1, the complete variable domain is DGGITQSPKYLFRKEGQNVTLSCEQNLNHDAMYWYRQDPGQGLRLIYYSQIVNDFQKGDIAEGYSVSREKKESFPLTVTSAQKNPTAFYLCASSIGRGWDLNTEAFFGQGTRLTVV.

This chain uses TRBV13 with TRBJ2-1; 8 nucleotides align to TRBD1. CDR1 and CDR2 (germline): PRHDT, FYEKMQ (reference sequence). CDR3 size: 14 residues. Trimming at V came to 0 bases and at J to 5 bases, leaving 0 bases not matched to a gene. The CDR3 DNA sequence: TGTGCCAGCAGCTTAGGACAGGGGGACAATGAGCAGTTCTTC. Encoded protein: CASSLGQGDNEQFF.

The genes are TRBV7-9 and TRBJ2-2; 15 nucleotides line up with TRBD2. Germline V gene data show CDR1 as SEHNR and CDR2 as FQNEAQ (reference sequence). The CDR3 has 17 amino acids. The V segment lost 5 bases and the J segment 6 bases; nucleotides outside the gene matches: 7. Here the CDR3 DNA reads TGTGCCAGCAGCGTGGGACTAGCGGGAGGCGCGGCCGGGGAGCTGTTTTTT. Encoded protein: CASSVGLAGGAAGELFF.

The rearrangement uses TRBV30 and TRBJ1-1, with 7 bases lining up with TRBD1. CDR3 length equals 15 residues. The V gene's germline CDR1 is GTSNPN and CDR2 SVGIG (reference sequence). V lost 4 bases and J lost 5; bases outside the gene matches: 13. The CDR3 nucleotides read TGTGCCTGGACCCCAACCCAGGGGGGTTGGACTGAAGCTTTCTTT. It specifies CAWTPTQGGWTEAFF.

In this sample, this clone turned up once. The V gene is TRBV6-4, the J gene TRBJ1-5; possible D gene TRBD1, 5 bases. CDR1 and CDR2 from the germline V gene are MRHNA and SNTAGT. V was pared by 4 bases and J by 4 bases, with 8 bases between. The CDR3 length is 13 residues. This chain's CDR3 is CASSVGLNQPQHF. DNA of the CDR3: TGTGCCAGCAGTGTGGGGCTTAATCAGCCCCAGCATTTT.

This CDR3 is CATSRDLPKTGGINEQFF. The CDR3 DNA reads TGTGCCACCAGCAGAGATCTCCCGAAAACGGGGGGAATTAATGAGCAGTTCTTC. The chain joins TRBV15 to TRBJ2-1, with TRBD2 identical over 7 bases. The CDR3 is made up of 18 amino acids. From germline, CDR1 is LNHNV and CDR2 YYDKDF (reference sequence). Trimming cost V 0 bases and J 7 bases; bases outside gene matches: 15.

The CDR3 region is CASSQSRETQYF. The CDR3 DNA reads TGCGCCAGCAGTCAATCGAGGGAGACCCAGTACTTC. The J gene is TRBJ2-5, the V gene TRBV23-1; D call uncertain. TRBV23-1 falls under the ORF class, with uncertain function. Trimming left V 0 bases short and J 5 bases short, with 4 bases between. CDR3 size: 12 residues.

In its sample, this clone was seen once. In DNA form, the CDR3 reads TGTGCCAGCAGCTTAGACCTCACAGGTTATGGTGAAGCTTTCTTT. This codes for CASSLDLTGYGEAFF. This chain uses TRBV11-2 with TRBJ1-1, with D tentatively TRBD1 (5 bases). The CDR3 runs 15 residues. In germline, CDR1 is SGHAT, CDR2 FQNNGV. V lost 0 bases, J lost 7 bases, and 15 bases lay in between.

V usage is TRBV28 and J usage is TRBJ2-3, with TRBD2 identical over 7 bases. V was pared by 6 bases and J by 5 bases, with 8 bases of the junction left unmatched. CDR1 and CDR2 from the germline V gene are MDHEN and SYDVKM. The CDR3 has 14 residues. The CDR3 loop is CASRASRGVDTQYF. CDR3 bases: TGTGCCAGCAGAGCGTCCCGGGGGGTAGATACGCAGTATTTT.

This clone was found a few times. For the CDR3, the DNA is TGTGCCAGCAGCTTGCCCAACAATGAGCAGTTCTTC. Translated, it gives CASSLPNNEQFF. The chain joins TRBV5-6 to TRBJ2-1, with D uncertain. This CDR3 is built from 12 residues. V lost 1 base to trimming and J lost 5 bases, with 4 bases between them. CDR1 and CDR2 (germline): SGHDT, YYEEEE. The variable domain in full, with the rest retrieved from reference TRBV5-6 and TRBJ2-1, is DAGVTQSPTHLIKTRGQQVTLRCSPKSGHDTVSWYQQALGQGPQFIFQYYEEEERQRGNFPDRFSGHQFPNYSSELNVNALLLGDSALYLCASSLPNNEQFFGPGTRLTVL.

V gene TRBV2 combines with J gene TRBJ2-7; 7 bases map to TRBD1. Germline CDR1 and CDR2: SNHLY and FYNNEI. The CDR3 is made up of 14 amino acids. Trimming at V came to 7 bases and at J to 0 bases, leaving 6 bases not matched to a gene. The CDR3 loop is CASTPGGSSYEQYF. CDR3 coding DNA: TGTGCCAGCACCCCAGGGGGTAGCTCCTACGAGCAGTACTTC.

This clone occurred once. CDR3: CASSPRTSGGASTDTQYF. The CDR3 bases are TGTGCCAGCAGCCCAAGGACTAGCGGGGGGGCTAGCACAGATACGCAGTATTTT. The rearrangement uses TRBV5-4 and TRBJ2-3; TRBD2 agrees at 15 bases. V trimming: 4 bases; J trimming: 0 bases; junction bases outside the gene matches: 6. Germline loops: CDR1 SGHNT, CDR2 YYREEE (reference sequence). The CDR3 sequence is 18 residues long.

This rearrangement joins TRBV7-2 to TRBJ2-7; no firm D call. Trimming removed 5 bases from V and 5 bases from J, with 13 bases in between. The CDR3 loop spans 13 amino acids. CDR1 and CDR2 (germline): SGHTA, FQGNSA. CDR3 sequence (DNA): TGTGCCAGCAGCACAAGATTGGCAAACGAGCAGTACTTC. Its protein is CASSTRLANEQYF.

The chain employs TRBV7-8 and TRBJ2-7; 7 bases are a match to TRBD2. Per germline, CDR1 SGHVS and CDR2 FQNEAQ. V lost 5 bases and J lost 7; bases outside the gene matches: 17. The CDR3 spans 16 residues. This chain's CDR3 is CASSPRLADTMGEQYF. The CDR3 DNA sequence: TGTGCCAGCAGCCCCCGACTAGCTGACACTATGGGGGAGCAGTACTTC.

The chain employs TRBV11-1 and TRBJ1-1; the match to TRBD1 covers 9 bases. Germline lookup yields CDR1 SGHAT and CDR2 FQDESV (reference sequence). This CDR3 contains 14 residues. V lost 6 bases, J lost 4 bases, and 6 bases stayed unmatched. CDR3: CASSYTGGFTEAFF. The CDR3 coding sequence is TGTGCCAGCAGTTACACAGGGGGCTTCACTGAAGCTTTCTTT.

The chain carries TRBV6-5 and TRBJ2-1; D is perhaps TRBD2 (6 bases). The germline gives CDR1 MNHEY, CDR2 SVGAGI. CDR3 length equals 16 residues. Trimming removed 0 bases from V and 9 bases from J, with 18 bases in between. The CDR3 loop is CASSYSYSTSRSEQFF. The CDR3 DNA reads as TGTGCCAGCAGTTACTCGTATTCAACTAGCAGAAGTGAGCAGTTCTTC.

The chain employs TRBV5-4 and TRBJ2-3, with TRBD2 matching 11 bases. Germline lookup yields CDR1 SGHNT and CDR2 YYREEE (reference sequence). Trimming cost V 5 bases and J 0 bases; bases outside gene matches: 2. This CDR3 contains 15 residues. The CDR3 loop is CASRPSGRSTDTQYF. Here the CDR3 DNA reads TGTGCCAGCAGACCTAGCGGGAGGAGCACAGATACGCAGTATTTT.

This sequence joins TRBV20-1 and TRBJ2-7, with D possibly TRBD1 on 6 matching bases. Germline lookup yields CDR1 DFQATT and CDR2 SNEGSKA (reference sequence). The germline V and J ends were trimmed by 5 bases and 5 bases, with 10 bases remaining between them. This CDR3 is 11 amino acids long. CDR3 residues: CSADTGNEQYF. CDR3 DNA: TGCAGTGCTGATACAGGGAACGAGCAGTACTTC.

This rearrangement joins TRBV10-2 to TRBJ2-5; tentative D call: TRBD2 (5 bases). Deletions cut 7 bases from V and 12 bases from J, with 21 bases between. Germline CDR1 reads WSHSY; CDR2 reads SAAADI. The CDR3 loop spans 13 amino acids. For the CDR3, the DNA is TGCGCCAGCAAAGGCACATTTCTTACGAGGGAGTACTTC. As protein: CASKGTFLTREYF.

The V gene is TRBV27, the J gene TRBJ2-3; no reliable D call. The V gene's germline CDR1 is MNHEY and CDR2 SMNVEV (reference sequence). With 3 bases removed from V and 2 bases from J, the gap between germline ends came to 6 bases. The CDR3 covers 13 residues. CDR3 amino acids: CASSFLNTDTQYF. The CDR3 DNA reads TGTGCCAGCAGTTTCCTTAACACAGATACGCAGTATTTT.

The rearrangement uses TRBV12-5 and TRBJ2-3; 9 nucleotides line up with TRBD2. Unmatched junction bases numbered 8, after V lost 7 bases and J lost 0 bases. This CDR3 region has 16 residues. Germline CDR1 and CDR2: LGHNT and FRNRAP. CDR3 sequence: CASAVGTSRSTDTQYF. The DNA of the CDR3 is TGTGCTAGTGCCGTTGGGACTAGCAGAAGCACAGATACGCAGTATTTT. The entire variable domain, with the rest obtained from reference TRBV12-5 and TRBJ2-3, is as follows: DARVTQTPRHKVTEMGQEVTMRCQPILGHNTVFWYRQTMMQGLELLAYFRNRAPLDDSGMPKDRFSAEMPDATLATLKIQPSEPRDSAVYFCASAVGTSRSTDTQYFGPGTRLTVL.

Note on this clone: Within the sample, other DNA sequences also encode this same CDR3. The V gene is TRBV6-5, the J gene TRBJ1-1, with a weak D call TRBD1 (5 bases). The CDR3 length is 12 residues. The germline gives CDR1 MNHEY, CDR2 SVGAGI. V was shortened by 6 bases and J by 5 bases, with 10 bases between the two germline ends. This CDR3 is CASRRGQTEAFF. CDR3 in DNA: TGTGCCAGCAGGCGGGGCCAGACTGAAGCTTTCTTT.

This clone has only one observation. Other DNA variants within this sample encode the same CDR3. V gene TRBV11-2 combines with J gene TRBJ1-6; D remains unclear. Trimming stripped 6 bases from V and 0 bases from J, with 9 bases between. The CDR3 sequence is 15 residues long. The germline V gene encodes CDR1 SGHAT and CDR2 FQNNGV. CDR3 amino acids: CASSLRGSYNSPLHF. In DNA, the CDR3 is TGTGCCAGCAGTCTACGAGGCTCCTATAATTCACCCCTCCACTTT.

The gene calls are TRBV27 and TRBJ2-7; 10 bases fit TRBD2. The CDR3 runs 14 residues. From germline, CDR1 is MNHEY and CDR2 SMNVEV (reference sequence). J gave up 7 bases and V 5 bases, and 8 bases lay outside the gene matches. Written as DNA, the CDR3 is TGTGCCAGCAGTCACGGGACTAGCGTTCGTGAGCAGTACTTC. It encodes CASSHGTSVREQYF.

About this clone itself: The CDR3 carries no conserved terminal phenylalanine or tryptophan, so it likely arises from a read error. V and J are TRBV7-9 and TRBJ2-7, with TRBD2 matching over 9 bases. The CDR3 runs to 15 residues. The V segment lost 5 bases and the J segment 0 bases; nucleotides outside the gene matches: 5. Looked up from germline, CDR1 is SEHNR and CDR2 is FQNEAQ (reference sequence). In DNA form, the CDR3 reads TGTGCCAGCAGCCCGACTAGCGGAACCTCCTACGAGCAGTACCTC. Protein product: CASSPTSGTSYEQYL.

The chain has TRBV2 and TRBJ1-4, with 10 bases identical to TRBD1. The germline V gene encodes CDR1 SNHLY and CDR2 FYNNEI. Losses at the gene ends were 6 bases for V and 7 bases for J; bases not matched to a gene: 5. This CDR3 is 14 amino acids long. CDR3 residues: CASRGQGKGEKLFF. The CDR3 coding sequence is TGTGCCAGCAGGGGACAGGGGAAGGGTGAAAAACTGTTTTTT.